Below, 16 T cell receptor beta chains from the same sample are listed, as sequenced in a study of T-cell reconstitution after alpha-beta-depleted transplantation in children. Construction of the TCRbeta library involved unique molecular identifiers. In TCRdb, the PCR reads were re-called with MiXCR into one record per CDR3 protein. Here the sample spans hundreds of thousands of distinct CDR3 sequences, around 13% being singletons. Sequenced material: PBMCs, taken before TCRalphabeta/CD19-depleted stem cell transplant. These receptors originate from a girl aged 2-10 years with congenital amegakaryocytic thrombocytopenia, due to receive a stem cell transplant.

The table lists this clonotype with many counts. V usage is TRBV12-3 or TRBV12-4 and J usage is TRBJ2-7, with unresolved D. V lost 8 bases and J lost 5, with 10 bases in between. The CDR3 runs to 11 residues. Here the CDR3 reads CASARSNEQYF. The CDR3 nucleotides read TGTGCCAGCGCCCGTTCTAACGAGCAGTACTTC.

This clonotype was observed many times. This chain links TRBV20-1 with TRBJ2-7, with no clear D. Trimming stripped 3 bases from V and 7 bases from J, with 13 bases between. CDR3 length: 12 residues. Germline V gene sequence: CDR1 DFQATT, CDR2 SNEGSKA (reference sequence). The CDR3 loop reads CSASLLEMEQYF. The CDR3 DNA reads TGCAGTGCTAGCCTTTTAGAAATGGAGCAGTACTTC.

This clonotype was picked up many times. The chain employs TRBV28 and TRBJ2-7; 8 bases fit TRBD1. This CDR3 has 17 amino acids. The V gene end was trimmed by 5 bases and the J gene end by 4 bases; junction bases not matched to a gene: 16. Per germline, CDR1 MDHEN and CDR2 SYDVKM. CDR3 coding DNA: TGTGCCAGCAGTGCCAGCCTTATTGGACAGGGTCCTTACGAGCAGTACTTC. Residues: CASSASLIGQGPYEQYF.

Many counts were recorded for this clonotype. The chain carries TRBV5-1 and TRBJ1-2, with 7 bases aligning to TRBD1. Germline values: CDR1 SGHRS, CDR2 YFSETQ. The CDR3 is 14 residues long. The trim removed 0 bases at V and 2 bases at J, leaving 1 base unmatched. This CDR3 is CASSLDRGNYGYTF. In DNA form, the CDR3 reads TGCGCCAGCAGCTTGGACAGGGGCAACTATGGCTACACCTTC.

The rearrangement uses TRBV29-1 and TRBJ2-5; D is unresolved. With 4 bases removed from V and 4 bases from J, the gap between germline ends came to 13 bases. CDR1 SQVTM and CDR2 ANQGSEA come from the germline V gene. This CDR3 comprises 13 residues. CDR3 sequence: CSVVGGLRETQYF. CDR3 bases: TGCAGCGTTGTTGGTGGGTTGCGAGAGACCCAGTACTTC.

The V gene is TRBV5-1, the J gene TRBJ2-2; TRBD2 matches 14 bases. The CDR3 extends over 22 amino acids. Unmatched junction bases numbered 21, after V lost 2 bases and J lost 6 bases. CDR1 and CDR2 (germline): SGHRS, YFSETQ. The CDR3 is CASSFTGTSGSRRLRTSGELFF. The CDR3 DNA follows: TGCGCCAGCAGCTTTACCGGGACTAGCGGGAGTCGCCGTTTACGAACATCCGGGGAGCTGTTTTTT.

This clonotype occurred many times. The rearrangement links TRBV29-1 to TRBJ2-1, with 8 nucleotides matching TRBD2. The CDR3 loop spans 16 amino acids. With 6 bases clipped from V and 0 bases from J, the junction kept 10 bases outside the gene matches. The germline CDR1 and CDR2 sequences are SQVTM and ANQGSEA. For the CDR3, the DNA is TGCAGCGTGGCGCACAACGGGACTAGCTCCTACAATGAGCAGTTCTTC. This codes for CSVAHNGTSSYNEQFF.

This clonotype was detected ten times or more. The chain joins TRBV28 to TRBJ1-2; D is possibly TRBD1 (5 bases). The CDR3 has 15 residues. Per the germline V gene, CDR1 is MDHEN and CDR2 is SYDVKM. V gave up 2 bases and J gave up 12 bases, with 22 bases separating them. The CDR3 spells CASSLVRDGLRTHTF. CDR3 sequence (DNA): TGTGCCAGCAGTTTAGTAAGGGACGGACTCAGGACACACACCTTC.

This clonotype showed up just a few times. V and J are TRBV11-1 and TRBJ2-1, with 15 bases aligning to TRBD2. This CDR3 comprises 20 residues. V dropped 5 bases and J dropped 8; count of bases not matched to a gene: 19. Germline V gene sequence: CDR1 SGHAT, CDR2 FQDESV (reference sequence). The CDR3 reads CASSVVGLAGGLLVVDEQFF. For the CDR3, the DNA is TGTGCCAGCAGCGTCGTCGGACTAGCGGGAGGGTTACTCGTGGTGGATGAGCAGTTCTTC.

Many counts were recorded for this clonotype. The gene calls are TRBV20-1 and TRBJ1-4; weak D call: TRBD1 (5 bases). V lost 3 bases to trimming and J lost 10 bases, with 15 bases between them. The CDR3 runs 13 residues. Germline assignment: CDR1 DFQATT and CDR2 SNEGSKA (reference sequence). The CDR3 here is CSARGREAAKLFF. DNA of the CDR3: TGCAGTGCTAGGGGGCGGGAGGCGGCAAAACTGTTTTTT.

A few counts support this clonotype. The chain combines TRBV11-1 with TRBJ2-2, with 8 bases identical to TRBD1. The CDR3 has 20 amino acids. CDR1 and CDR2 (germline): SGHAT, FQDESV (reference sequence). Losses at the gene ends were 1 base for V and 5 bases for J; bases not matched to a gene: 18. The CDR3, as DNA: TGTGCCAGCAGCTTAGACCACATAGCTCCTTCAGGGGGCGTAACCGGGGAGCTGTTTTTT. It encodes CASSLDHIAPSGGVTGELFF.

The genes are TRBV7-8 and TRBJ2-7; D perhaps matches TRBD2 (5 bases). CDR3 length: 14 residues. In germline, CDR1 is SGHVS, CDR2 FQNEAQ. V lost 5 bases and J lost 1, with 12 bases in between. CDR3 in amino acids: CASSARVGSYEQYF. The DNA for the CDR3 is TGTGCCAGCAGCGCGAGGGTGGGATCCTACGAGCAGTACTTC. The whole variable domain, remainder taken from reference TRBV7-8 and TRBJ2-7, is GAGVSQSPRYKVAKRGQDVALRCDPISGHVSLFWYQQALGQGPEFLTYFQNEAQLDKSGLPSDRFFAERPEGSVSTLKIQRTQQEDSAVYLCASSARVGSYEQYFGPGTRLTVT.

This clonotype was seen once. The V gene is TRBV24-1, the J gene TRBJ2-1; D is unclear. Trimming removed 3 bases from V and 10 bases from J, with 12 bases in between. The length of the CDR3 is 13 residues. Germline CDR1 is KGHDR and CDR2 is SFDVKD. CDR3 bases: TGTGCCACCAGTGATGGCTCCCGTGGAGAGCAGTTCTTC. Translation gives CATSDGSRGEQFF.

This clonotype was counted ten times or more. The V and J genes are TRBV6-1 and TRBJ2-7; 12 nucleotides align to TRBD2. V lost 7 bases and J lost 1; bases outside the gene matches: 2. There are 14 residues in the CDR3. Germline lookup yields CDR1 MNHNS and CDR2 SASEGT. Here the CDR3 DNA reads TGTGCCAGCAAGGGACTAGCGGGTTCCTACGAGCAGTACTTC. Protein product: CASKGLAGSYEQYF.

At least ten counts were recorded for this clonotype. The CDR3 nucleotides read TGCGCCAGCAGCTTCTATCCTAGGGGAGATGTAGAGACCCAGTACTTC. Residues: CASSFYPRGDVETQYF. The chain uses TRBV5-1 and TRBJ2-5, with D tentatively TRBD1 or TRBD2 (5 bases each). Trimming cost V 2 bases and J 4 bases, with 18 bases left between them. The germline V gene has CDR1 SGHRS and CDR2 YFSETQ. CDR3 length: 16 amino acids.

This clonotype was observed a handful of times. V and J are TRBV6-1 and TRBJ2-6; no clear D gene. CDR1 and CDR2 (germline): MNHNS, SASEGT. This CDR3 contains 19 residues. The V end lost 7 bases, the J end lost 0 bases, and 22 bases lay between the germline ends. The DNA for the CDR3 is TGTGCCAGCATCCCACACTGGACGGCCCCTTACTCTGGGGCCAACGTCCTGACTTTC. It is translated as CASIPHWTAPYSGANVLTF.